The 2 T cell receptor beta chains below come from one sample, sequenced in a study of T cell changes during pregnancy in multiple sclerosis. Produced via immunoSEQ multiplex PCR; TCRdb's table is partial and in-frame only. This sample has approximately 83,000 clones; 85% to 95% occur once, and the top ten carry roughly 2.2%. The sequenced sample was peripheral blood, obtained in the third trimester of pregnancy. Every receptor here comes from a female donor with multiple sclerosis, enrolled in a pregnancy study.

The V gene is TRBV18, the J gene TRBJ2-5; no clear D gene. The ends were cut back, 3 bases at V and 3 bases at J, with 14 bases in the middle. This CDR3 has 15 residues. The germline V gene has CDR1 KGHSH and CDR2 LQKENI. Here the CDR3 reads CASSPPIGQEETQYF. The CDR3 bases are TGTGCCAGCTCACCCCCGATTGGTCAGGAAGAGACCCAGTACTTC.

The rearrangement links TRBV5-4 to TRBJ2-1; TRBD1 matches at 8 bases. V lost 1 base, J lost 6 bases, and 6 bases stayed unmatched. The CDR3 loop spans 15 amino acids. Germline CDR1 is SGHNT and CDR2 is YYREEE (reference sequence). CDR3 residues: CASSLSGTGRNEQFF. CDR3 nucleotides: TGTGCCAGCAGCTTGTCCGGGACAGGACGCAATGAGCAGTTCTTC.